The T cell receptor beta chain under discussion was sequenced for a study of OX40 agonist ivuxolimab in advanced cancers. V dropped 5 bases and J dropped 2; count of bases not matched to a gene: 6. CDR1 is MGHRA, CDR2 YSYEKL, per germline. This CDR3 is 16 amino acids long. Some clones are missing from TCRdb's copy, which holds only in-frame ones; the method was immunoSEQ multiplex PCR. The top ten clones hold approximately 16% of a sample with 35,000 to 45,000 clones, less than 95% of them seen once. This sequence was found in an adult with an advanced solid tumor such as melanoma, head and neck, liver or kidney cancer. The chain uses TRBV4-1 and TRBJ2-1; 10 bases line up with TRBD2. The starting material was CD4+ or CD8+ T cells sorted from blood, obtained in a trial of the OX40 agonist ivuxolimab. The CDR3 spells CASSDPLAGAYNEQFF. The CDR3 nucleotides are TGCGCCAGCAGCGACCCCCTAGCGGGAGCCTACAATGAGCAGTTCTTC.